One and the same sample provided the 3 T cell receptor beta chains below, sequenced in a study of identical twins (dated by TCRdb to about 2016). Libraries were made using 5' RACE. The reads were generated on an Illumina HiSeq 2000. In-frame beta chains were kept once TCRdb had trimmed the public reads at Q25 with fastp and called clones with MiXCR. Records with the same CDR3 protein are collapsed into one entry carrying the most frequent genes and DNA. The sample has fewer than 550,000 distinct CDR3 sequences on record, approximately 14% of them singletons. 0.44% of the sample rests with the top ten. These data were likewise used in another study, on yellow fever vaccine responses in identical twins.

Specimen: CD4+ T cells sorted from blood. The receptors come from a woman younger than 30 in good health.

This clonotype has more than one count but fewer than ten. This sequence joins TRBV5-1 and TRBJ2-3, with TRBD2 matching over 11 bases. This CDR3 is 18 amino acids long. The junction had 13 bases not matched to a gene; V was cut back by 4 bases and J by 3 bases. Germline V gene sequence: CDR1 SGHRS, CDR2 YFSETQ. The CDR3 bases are TGCGCCAGCAGCCCGGGACTAGCGGTCCCGAGCGTGACAGATACGCAGTATTTT. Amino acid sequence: CASSPGLAVPSVTDTQYF.

Here the CDR3 reads CSASGLTSGRAMTDTQYF. The CDR3 DNA sequence: TGCAGTGCTAGCGGATTGACTAGCGGGAGGGCCATGACAGATACGCAGTATTTT. This rearrangement joins TRBV20-1 to TRBJ2-3, with 14 positions matching TRBD2. Germline CDR1 reads DFQATT; CDR2 reads SNEGSKA (reference sequence). Trimming took 3 bases from V and 3 from J; bases not matched to a gene: 11. There are 18 residues in the CDR3.

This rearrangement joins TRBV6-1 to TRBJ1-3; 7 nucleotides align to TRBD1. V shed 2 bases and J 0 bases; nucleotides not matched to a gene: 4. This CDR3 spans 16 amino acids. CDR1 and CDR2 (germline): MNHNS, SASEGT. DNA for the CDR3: TGTGCCAGCAGTGAACTGGGACAGAACTCTGGAAACACCATATATTTT. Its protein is CASSELGQNSGNTIYF.